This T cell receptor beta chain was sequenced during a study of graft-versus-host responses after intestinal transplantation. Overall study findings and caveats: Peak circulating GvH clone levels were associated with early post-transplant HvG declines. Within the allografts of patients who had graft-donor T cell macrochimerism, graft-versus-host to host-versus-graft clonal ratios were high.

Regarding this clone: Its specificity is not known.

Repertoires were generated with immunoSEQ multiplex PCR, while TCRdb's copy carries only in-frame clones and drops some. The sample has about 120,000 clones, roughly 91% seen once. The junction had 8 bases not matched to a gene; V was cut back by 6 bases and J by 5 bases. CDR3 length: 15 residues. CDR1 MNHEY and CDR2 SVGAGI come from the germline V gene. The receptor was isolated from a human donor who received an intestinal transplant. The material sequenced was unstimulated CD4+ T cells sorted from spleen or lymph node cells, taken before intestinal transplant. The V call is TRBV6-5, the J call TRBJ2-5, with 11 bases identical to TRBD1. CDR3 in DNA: TGTGCCAGCAGACCTGCGGGACAGGGGGTGGAGACCCAGTACTTC. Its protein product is CASRPAGQGVETQYF.